This TCR beta chain was obtained from a study of blood T cell repertoires in COVID-19. Measured with immunoSEQ multiplex PCR; TCRdb has only the in-frame clones, and not every one. This table holds fewer than 250,000 clones, around 85% found once. V lost 6 bases to trimming and J lost 0 bases, with 30 bases between them. CDR1 LNHDA and CDR2 SQIVND come from the germline V gene (reference sequence). The CDR3 spans 21 residues. This TCR came from a woman aged 40 to 50 with acute COVID-19. The chain links TRBV19 to TRBJ2-1; D perhaps matches TRBD2 (5 bases). Sequencing was performed on PBMCs or T cells enriched from blood (not recorded which). CDR3: CASRRPGIRRGLTSSYNEQFF. The DNA for the CDR3 is TGTGCCAGTAGACGCCCGGGCATTAGACGGGGTCTAACAAGCTCCTACAATGAGCAGTTCTTC.